Shown below are 15 T cell receptor beta chains from a single sample sequenced in a study of T cells after yellow fever vaccination. TCRdb independently ran MiXCR on the 5' RACE reads; one entry per CDR3 protein. The sample comprises hundreds of thousands of distinct CDR3 sequences, over 15% of which are singletons, and over 11% rests with the top ten. The sample consisted of PBMCs, taken 15 days after the yellow fever booster vaccination. The receptors were sampled from a man aged 30 to 39 who received the YFV17D yellow fever vaccine.

This clonotype was seen more than once but under ten times. This chain joins TRBV6-1 and TRBJ1-1; 7 nucleotides line up with TRBD1. Germline-derived CDR1 and CDR2 are MNHNS and SASEGT. The CDR3 sequence is 13 residues long. The V gene end was trimmed by 6 bases and the J gene end by 6 bases; junction bases not matched to a gene: 7. The DNA of the CDR3 is TGTGCCAGCAGAGCGACAGGGCCGTCTGAAGCTTTCTTT. This gives the protein CASRATGPSEAFF.

This chain links TRBV3-1 with TRBJ2-1; possible D gene TRBD1, 6 bases. V was clipped by 2 bases and J by 0 bases, with 8 bases between them. Germline V gene data show CDR1 as LGHDT and CDR2 as YNNKEL (reference sequence). The CDR3 extends over 15 amino acids. The CDR3 region is CASSQRGFSYNEQFF. The CDR3 bases are TGTGCCAGCAGCCAAAGGGGGTTCTCCTACAATGAGCAGTTCTTC.

The chain uses TRBV15 and TRBJ2-7; D may be TRBD2 (6 bases). CDR1 and CDR2 from the germline V gene are LNHNV and YYDKDF (reference sequence). V was cut by 5 bases and J by 2 bases, with 28 bases left in between. The CDR3 contains 19 residues. CDR3 protein: CATSRPRAQGRGITYEQYF. The DNA for the CDR3 is TGTGCCACCAGCCGCCCCAGGGCCCAAGGGCGGGGTATTACCTACGAGCAGTACTTC.

This chain uses TRBV28 with TRBJ2-7, with D unresolved. The CDR3 has 14 residues. V was trimmed by 3 bases and J by 6 bases, leaving 15 bases between them. The V gene's germline CDR1 is MDHEN and CDR2 SYDVKM. In DNA form, the CDR3 reads TGTGCCAGCAGTTTTAGCCTAACCAGGATCGAGCAGTACTTC. This encodes CASSFSLTRIEQYF. Filled out from reference TRBV28 and TRBJ2-7, the complete variable domain reads DVKVTQSSRYLVKRTGEKVFLECVQDMDHENMFWYRQDPGLGLRLIYFSYDVKMKEKGDIPEGYSVSREKKERFSLILESASTNQTSMYLCASSFSLTRIEQYFGPGTRLTVT.

The rearrangement links TRBV7-9 to TRBJ1-2; D might be TRBD1 (5 bases). V was shortened by 1 base and J by 6 bases, with 15 bases between the two germline ends. Per the germline V gene, CDR1 is SEHNR and CDR2 is FQNEAQ (reference sequence). The CDR3 sequence is 15 residues long. The CDR3 sequence: CASSLGIRVGDGYTF. The CDR3 nucleotides read TGTGCCAGCAGCTTAGGTATCAGGGTCGGCGATGGCTACACCTTC.

The chain is built from TRBV19 and TRBJ2-7; 7 bases are a match to TRBD2. This CDR3 has 14 amino acids. Germline CDR1 LNHDA, CDR2 SQIVND (reference sequence). The J segment lost 0 bases and the V segment lost 5 bases, leaving 4 bases of the junction unmatched. The CDR3 loop reads CASSVSGVSYEQYF. CDR3 nucleotide sequence: TGTGCCAGTAGTGTCAGCGGGGTCTCCTACGAGCAGTACTTC.

The chain joins TRBV29-1 to TRBJ2-3; 7 nucleotides match TRBD2. The CDR3 extends over 15 amino acids. The germline CDR1 and CDR2 sequences are SQVTM and ANQGSEA. The V gene end was trimmed by 2 bases and the J gene end by 6 bases; junction bases not matched to a gene: 11. The CDR3 is CSVEPRGGSLDTQYF. CDR3 DNA sequence: TGCAGCGTTGAACCCCGCGGGGGTTCTTTGGATACGCAGTATTTT.

V gene TRBV20-1 combines with J gene TRBJ2-7; no clear D gene. The length of the CDR3 is 12 residues. Germline-derived CDR1 and CDR2 are DFQATT and SNEGSKA (reference sequence). V was cut by 1 base and J by 7 bases, with 11 bases left in between. The CDR3 region is CSARGAHVEQYF. CDR3 bases: TGCAGTGCTAGAGGCGCCCACGTAGAGCAGTACTTC.

This clonotype was seen a handful of times. The chain joins TRBV29-1 to TRBJ2-5; possibly TRBD1 for D (6 bases). Trimming pared 2 bases from V and 5 bases from J, leaving 15 bases between. The CDR3 runs to 14 residues. Germline V gives CDR1 SQVTM, CDR2 ANQGSEA. The CDR3 DNA reads as TGCAGCGTTGAACGTTCGAGGGGGTTGGAGACCCAGTACTTC. It specifies CSVERSRGLETQYF. The full variable domain, rest sourced from reference TRBV29-1 and TRBJ2-5, is SAVISQKPSRDICQRGTSLTIQCQVDSQVTMMFWYRQQPGQSLTLIATANQGSEATYESGFVIDKFPISRPNLTFSTLTVSNMSPEDSSIYLCSVERSRGLETQYFGPGTRLLVL.

This clonotype was recorded once. The J gene is TRBJ2-1, the V gene TRBV20-1; D ambiguous. The CDR3 extends over 15 amino acids. V was cut by 6 bases and J by 5 bases, with 20 bases left in between. Germline assignment: CDR1 DFQATT and CDR2 SNEGSKA (reference sequence). The CDR3 region has the DNA TGCAGTGCGCGAGGAATCGCCCTGATTCACAATGAGCAGTTCTTC. It codes for CSARGIALIHNEQFF.

This chain connects TRBV6-1 to TRBJ2-1; D is uncertain. The germline CDR1 and CDR2 sequences are MNHNS and SASEGT. The CDR3 has 14 residues. V was clipped by 7 bases and J by 3 bases, with 13 bases between them. CDR3 amino acids: CASTKTPGYNEQFF. In DNA form, the CDR3 reads TGTGCCAGCACCAAAACCCCTGGCTACAATGAGCAGTTCTTC.

The rearrangement joins TRBV3-1 to TRBJ2-3; 11 bases map to TRBD2. The J segment lost 0 bases and the V segment lost 1 base, leaving 3 bases of the junction unmatched. Germline V CDR1 and CDR2: LGHDT, YNNKEL (reference sequence). CDR3 length: 17 residues. In nucleotides, the CDR3 is TGTGCCAGCAGCCAAGGTAGACTAGCGGGAAGCACAGATACGCAGTATTTT. Protein sequence: CASSQGRLAGSTDTQYF.

This rearrangement joins TRBV10-3 to TRBJ2-7; the D gene is possibly TRBD2 (5 bases). V was pared by 8 bases and J by 2 bases, with 13 bases between. This CDR3 has 13 amino acids. Germline assignment: CDR1 ENHRY and CDR2 SYGVKD. The CDR3 DNA reads as TGTGCCATCGGAGGCACAGATCCCTACGAGCAGTACTTC. Amino acids: CAIGGTDPYEQYF.

This sequence joins TRBV15 and TRBJ2-7; TRBD2 might be the D (6 bases). CDR3 length equals 14 residues. CDR1 LNHNV and CDR2 YYDKDF come from the germline V gene (reference sequence). V was cut by 4 bases and J by 6 bases, with 16 bases left in between. The CDR3 region is CATSTGDQRGEQYF. CDR3 nucleotides: TGTGCCACCAGCACGGGGGATCAACGGGGCGAGCAGTACTTC.

This clonotype has just a few counts. The chain couples TRBV5-1 to TRBJ2-1; 12 bases match TRBD2. The CDR3 extends over 16 amino acids. The V segment lost 4 bases and the J segment 3 bases; nucleotides outside the gene matches: 5. CDR1 and CDR2 (germline): SGHRS, YFSETQ. The CDR3 region has the DNA TGCGCCAGCAGCGCCGGACTAGCGGGGTTCTACAATGAGCAGTTCTTC. Residues: CASSAGLAGFYNEQFF. The full variable domain, its missing parts supplied by reference TRBV5-1 and TRBJ2-1, is KAGVTQTPRYLIKTRGQQVTLSCSPISGHRSVSWYQQTPGQGLQFLFEYFSETQRNKGNFPGRFSGRQFSNSRSEMNVSTLELGDSALYLCASSAGLAGFYNEQFFGPGTRLTVL.